This entry describes one T cell receptor beta chain. This sample was taken from a study of blood T cell repertoires in COVID-19. Study-wide background: COVID-19 samples, acute and convalescent, were from the United States, Italy and Spain. From T cells, B-cell-depleted T cells, or PBMCs came the material, which was cDNA or gDNA.

The CDR3 contains 21 residues. Trimming shortened V by 0 bases and J by 0 bases, and 22 bases separated the two germline ends. Germline-derived CDR1 and CDR2 are SGHRS and YFSETQ. Under the authors' procedure: Reference gene primer amplification in the assay estimated nucleated cell counts. The method was immunoSEQ multiplex PCR; TCRdb's version includes in-frame clones alone and lacks a portion of them. That table gives V, J and clone size, and the DNA gave D and trimming. The sample records some 100,000 clones, about nine tenths being singletons. The receptor comes from a woman in her seventies with acute or convalescent COVID-19. The sample taken for sequencing was peripheral blood. The chain links TRBV5-1 to TRBJ2-6, with D perhaps TRBD2 (7 bases). The CDR3 DNA is TGCGCCAGCAGCTTGGCCTACGAAGGGAGGGGGTCTTTCTCTGGGGCCAACGTCCTGACTTTC. Translation: CASSLAYEGRGSFSGANVLTF.